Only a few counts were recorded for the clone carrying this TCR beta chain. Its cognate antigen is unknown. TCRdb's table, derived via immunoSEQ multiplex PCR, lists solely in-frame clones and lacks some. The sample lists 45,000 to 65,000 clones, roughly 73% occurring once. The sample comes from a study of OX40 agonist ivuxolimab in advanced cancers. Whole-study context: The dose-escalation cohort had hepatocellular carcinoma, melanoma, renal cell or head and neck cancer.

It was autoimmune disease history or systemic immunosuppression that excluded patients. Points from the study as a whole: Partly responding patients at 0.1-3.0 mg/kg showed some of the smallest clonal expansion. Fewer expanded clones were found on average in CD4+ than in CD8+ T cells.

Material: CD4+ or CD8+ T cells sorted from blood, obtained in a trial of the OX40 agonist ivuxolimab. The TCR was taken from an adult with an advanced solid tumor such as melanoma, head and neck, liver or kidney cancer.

The chain's CDR3 is CASSFAGPRPATDTQYF. CDR3 coding DNA: TGCGCCAGCAGCTTCGCCGGGCCCCGACCTGCCACAGATACGCAGTATTTT. The chain couples TRBV5-1 to TRBJ2-3; D unclear. The CDR3 is 17 residues long. V was clipped by 2 bases and J by 2 bases, with 18 bases between them. Germline V gene sequence: CDR1 SGHRS, CDR2 YFSETQ.